Detailed here is one T cell receptor beta chain. This sample stems from a study of CD8+CD57+ T cells in acquired aplastic anemia. TCR beta VDJ and CDR3 were profiled, and genomic DNA was the template. TCRdb reprocessed the reads via MiXCR and lists one record per CDR3 protein. The data contain 95,000 to 120,000 distinct CDR3 sequences, less than 65% of them seen just once; the ten biggest clones take up around a third. V was cut by 3 bases and J by 3 bases, with 26 bases left in between. The CDR3 spans 20 residues. This receptor was identified in a human donor in good health, serving as a control. Sequencing used sorted CD4+, CD8+, or CD8+CD57+ T cells (not recorded which) from PBMCs. The gene calls are TRBV7-1 and TRBJ1-4; tentative D call: TRBD1 (5 bases). TRBV7-1 is sorted into the ORF group, with uncertain function. In nucleotides, the CDR3 is TGTGCCAGCAGCTCGAAACCCTCAACCGGACCACCCAGGGCTAATGAAAAACTGTTTTTT. Translation gives CASSSKPSTGPPRANEKLFF.